The T cell receptor beta chain described here comes from a study of cytomegalovirus exposure and HLA in healthy donors. The PCR contained 60 Vbeta and 13 Jbeta primers. Only in-frame clones appear in the TCRdb table, and some are missing; sequencing was by immunoSEQ multiplex PCR. The data show about 110,000 clones, with 70% seen just once and roughly 10% held by the top ten. Germline V lookup: CDR1 MDHEN, CDR2 SYDVKM. The CDR3 runs to 15 residues. Concerning this clone: Germline is not matched at one junction end, which may reflect a read error.

Source material: PBMCs. This TCR came from a man aged 40-55 years in good health and CMV-seropositive. The genes are TRBV28 and TRBJ1-6, with D possibly being TRBD1 (5 bases). CDR3 bases: TGTGCCAGCAGTCTGCGACAGTCCTCTAATTCACCCCTCCACTTT. As protein: CASSLRQSSNSPLHF.